Below are 30 T cell receptor beta chains sequenced from a single sample in a study of control samples from healthy donors and cancer patients. TCRdb's table, derived via immunoSEQ multiplex PCR, lists solely in-frame clones and lacks some. This sample yields tens of thousands of clones, of which 88% are seen a single time; around 6% belongs to the top ten. The specimen sequenced was blood. The source is a woman between 50 and 59 years old in good health.

This chain joins TRBV4-1 and TRBJ1-5, with 7 bases lining up with TRBD1. The V gene end was trimmed by 4 bases and the J gene end by 0 bases; junction bases not matched to a gene: 21. The germline CDR1 and CDR2 sequences are MGHRA and YSYEKL. This CDR3 is 21 amino acids long. The CDR3 sequence: CASSPRYRQGPVGNSNQPQHF. In nucleotides, the CDR3 is TGCGCCAGCAGCCCCCGGTATAGACAGGGCCCGGTGGGTAATAGCAATCAGCCCCAGCATTTT.

The J gene is TRBJ2-2, the V gene TRBV19; D may match TRBD1 or TRBD2 (5 bases each). The germline V gene encodes CDR1 LNHDA and CDR2 SQIVND (reference sequence). The CDR3 runs 15 residues. V gave up 7 bases and J gave up 3 bases, with 15 bases separating them. This CDR3 is CASKVGRGDTGELFF. The CDR3 DNA reads as TGTGCCAGTAAGGTTGGTAGAGGGGACACCGGGGAGCTGTTTTTT.

CDR3 in DNA: TGTGCCAGCAGTTACTCCGGACAGAACGGCGCTGAAGCTTTCTTT. It is translated as CASSYSGQNGAEAFF. This chain joins TRBV6-6 and TRBJ1-1; TRBD1 might be the D (6 bases). The V and J ends lost 0 bases and 6 bases respectively, with 14 bases between them. The CDR3 has 15 residues. Germline CDR1 and CDR2: MNHNY and SVGAGI (reference sequence).

The chain uses TRBV27 and TRBJ1-1; a weak D match, TRBD1 (6 bases). V was shortened by 6 bases and J by 1 base, with 18 bases between the two germline ends. The length of the CDR3 is 16 residues. Germline V gene data show CDR1 as MNHEY and CDR2 as SMNVEV (reference sequence). The CDR3 DNA is TGTGCCAGCAGCGCCCTTGGGACATCCTGGAACACTGAAGCTTTCTTT. This codes for CASSALGTSWNTEAFF.

V gene TRBV20-1 combines with J gene TRBJ1-6, with 9 nucleotides matching TRBD1. Germline V gives CDR1 DFQATT, CDR2 SNEGSKA (reference sequence). The CDR3 has 14 amino acids. V was pared by 3 bases and J by 9 bases, with 6 bases of the junction left unmatched. The CDR3 loop reads CSASRQGVVSPLHF. The DNA of the CDR3 is TGCAGTGCTAGTCGACAGGGGGTTGTTTCACCCCTCCACTTT.

The chain joins TRBV6-1 to TRBJ1-3; no reliable D call. The CDR3 has 14 amino acids. Germline V gene lookup returns CDR1 MNHNS and CDR2 SASEGT. V was shortened by 4 bases and J by 11 bases, with 18 bases between the two germline ends. As DNA, the CDR3 is TGTGCCAGCAGTGGAGCCCTACCTCCCCGCTCCATATATTTT. Amino acid sequence: CASSGALPPRSIYF.

This clone occurred a few times. The chain is built from TRBV7-9 and TRBJ1-1; D remains unclear. Germline V gene lookup returns CDR1 SEHNR and CDR2 FQNEAQ (reference sequence). The V end lost 2 bases, the J end lost 3 bases, and 10 bases lay between the germline ends. The CDR3 has 14 residues. DNA of the CDR3: TGTGCCAGCAGCTTAAGGTCGGACCACACTGAAGCTTTCTTT. It yields the protein CASSLRSDHTEAFF.

This clone was counted a few times. The V and J genes are TRBV12-3 or TRBV12-4 and TRBJ1-2; D is undetermined. Trimming pared 7 bases from V and 4 bases from J, leaving 13 bases between. This CDR3 has 13 residues. CDR3 DNA: TGTGCCAGCACCCCACAACGAGCCTATGGCTACACCTTC. This gives the protein CASTPQRAYGYTF.

The chain joins TRBV11-2 to TRBJ2-2; D is ambiguous. Germline lookup yields CDR1 SGHAT and CDR2 FQNNGV. The V gene lost 3 bases and the J gene lost 0 bases, with 11 bases spanning the gap. The CDR3 is made up of 16 amino acids. The chain's CDR3 is CASSLQGFSNTGELFF. DNA for the CDR3: TGTGCCAGCAGCTTGCAAGGATTTTCGAACACCGGGGAGCTGTTTTTT.

This clone was seen a single time. The chain has TRBV30 and TRBJ1-3; D is uncertain. This CDR3 comprises 14 residues. V lost 5 bases and J 0 bases, leaving 11 bases between the germline ends. Germline loops: CDR1 GTSNPN, CDR2 SVGIG (reference sequence). CDR3 bases: TGTGCCTGGGGAATCGGGAGCTCTGGAAACACCATATATTTT. Amino acid sequence: CAWGIGSSGNTIYF.

The chain is built from TRBV12-3 or TRBV12-4 and TRBJ1-6; D gene uncertain. V lost 7 bases to trimming and J lost 7 bases, with 8 bases between them. The CDR3 contains 12 residues. The CDR3 sequence is CASKRENSPLHF. In DNA, the CDR3 is TGTGCCAGCAAAAGGGAAAATTCACCCCTCCACTTT.

The CDR3 bases are TGCGCCAGCAGCTCTATCTCTGGGGCCAACGTCCTGACTTTC. It translates to CASSSISGANVLTF. The J gene is TRBJ2-6, the V gene TRBV5-1; D unclear. V was pared by 3 bases and J by 0 bases, with 4 bases between. CDR1 is SGHRS and CDR2 is YFSETQ in the germline V gene. The CDR3 contains 14 residues.

This chain joins TRBV15 and TRBJ2-6; possibly TRBD1 or TRBD2 for D (5 bases each). The V end was cut by 1 base, the J end by 4 bases, with 8 bases between. This CDR3 has 15 residues. Germline V CDR1 and CDR2: LNHNV, YYDKDF (reference sequence). The CDR3 bases are TGTGCCACCAGCAGAGGAGGGGTAGGGGCCAACGTCCTGACTTTC. Its translation: CATSRGGVGANVLTF.

The chain recombines TRBV23-1 with TRBJ2-2; D is uncertain. TRBV23-1 carries the ORF label, with uncertain function. The CDR3 runs 15 residues. Trimming pared 2 bases from V and 9 bases from J, leaving 16 bases between. This chain's CDR3 is CASSQNSIKFWELFF. The CDR3 DNA sequence: TGCGCCAGCAGTCAAAACAGCATAAAATTTTGGGAGCTGTTTTTT.

V usage is TRBV19 and J usage is TRBJ2-3; 7 nucleotides match TRBD1. Germline loops: CDR1 LNHDA, CDR2 SQIVND (reference sequence). Trimming cost V 8 bases and J 3 bases; bases outside gene matches: 5. The CDR3 consists of 13 residues. In nucleotides, the CDR3 is TGTGCCAGTTCCGACAGGGCGACAGATACGCAGTATTTT. This codes for CASSDRATDTQYF.

V usage is TRBV3-1 (or the pseudogene TRBV3-2) and J usage is TRBJ2-6; TRBD1 matches at 8 bases. Germline CDR1 is LGHDT and CDR2 is YNNKEL (reference sequence). With V trimmed by 0 bases and J by 4 bases, 14 bases remained unmatched. The CDR3 contains 20 residues. The chain's CDR3 is CASSQDLVTGGLLGANVLTF. The DNA of the CDR3 is TGTGCCAGCAGCCAAGATCTAGTAACAGGGGGACTGCTAGGGGCCAACGTCCTGACTTTC.

The chain carries TRBV6-2 or TRBV6-3 and TRBJ1-5; D may be TRBD1 (6 bases). Trimming stripped 0 bases from V and 7 bases from J, with 10 bases between. There are 14 residues in the CDR3. CDR1 and CDR2 (germline): MNHEY, SVGEGT. CDR3 coding DNA: TGTGCCAGCAGTTACTCTACAGGGCGACAGCCCCAGCATTTT. Amino acids: CASSYSTGRQPQHF.

This chain uses TRBV10-3 with TRBJ1-1; D uncertain. V lost 6 bases, J lost 0 bases, and 11 bases lay in between. This CDR3 comprises 14 residues. Per the germline V gene, CDR1 is ENHRY and CDR2 is SYGVKD. The CDR3 DNA is TGTGCCATCAGAAAGGCTGGGCTGAACACTGAAGCTTTCTTT. Translation: CAIRKAGLNTEAFF.

This clone was observed once. The V gene is TRBV18, the J gene TRBJ1-1; no firm D call. The germline V gene encodes CDR1 KGHSH and CDR2 LQKENI. Trimming cost V 4 bases and J 2 bases, with 17 bases left between them. This CDR3 has 16 residues. The CDR3 spells CASSLGLIDTNTEAFF. The CDR3 nucleotides are TGTGCCAGCTCACTAGGACTCATAGACACCAACACTGAAGCTTTCTTT.

The chain uses TRBV10-3 and TRBJ1-5, with 10 bases identical to TRBD1. This CDR3 is 15 amino acids long. V dropped 11 bases and J dropped 4; count of bases not matched to a gene: 11. Germline V gene sequence: CDR1 ENHRY, CDR2 SYGVKD. CDR3 nucleotides: TGTGCCTCCCGACAGGGGGCCTTAAATAATCAGCCCCAGCATTTT. Its protein is CASRQGALNNQPQHF.

The gene calls are TRBV3-1 (or the pseudogene TRBV3-2) and TRBJ1-4, with a weak D call TRBD1 (5 bases). V was clipped by 8 bases and J by 7 bases, with 11 bases between them. CDR3 length: 12 amino acids. CDR1 and CDR2 (germline): LGHDT, YNNKEL (reference sequence). CDR3 amino acids: CASSNQGEKLFF. The CDR3 nucleotides are TGTGCCAGCTCTAACCAGGGTGAAAAACTGTTTTTT.

This clone was observed a single time. The chain recombines TRBV7-8 with TRBJ1-5, with D possibly TRBD1 on 6 matching bases. V was shortened by 4 bases and J by 4 bases, with 14 bases between the two germline ends. This CDR3 region has 15 residues. Germline V gene sequence: CDR1 SGHVS, CDR2 FQNEAQ. This chain's CDR3 is CASSWGDITNQPQHF. The CDR3 DNA sequence: TGTGCCAGCAGCTGGGGGGACATTACTAATCAGCCCCAGCATTTT.

The chain carries TRBV23-1 and TRBJ1-4; no definite D call. TRBV23-1 falls under the ORF class, with uncertain function. Trimming shortened V by 3 bases and J by 0 bases, and 17 bases separated the two germline ends. There are 18 residues in the CDR3. The CDR3 DNA follows: TGCGCCAGCAGTCACCCAATATACCGACGGACAACTAATGAAAAACTGTTTTTT. Translation gives CASSHPIYRRTTNEKLFF.

The chain uses TRBV7-2 and TRBJ1-2, with 8 bases identical to TRBD1. The CDR3 loop spans 16 amino acids. The V gene's germline CDR1 is SGHTA and CDR2 FQGNSA. V was pared by 5 bases and J by 6 bases, with 14 bases of the junction left unmatched. CDR3 sequence: CASSRQGALSSDGYTF. The CDR3 coding sequence is TGTGCCAGCAGCAGGCAGGGGGCTTTATCTTCGGATGGCTACACCTTC.

The chain couples TRBV7-9 to TRBJ2-1; D not certain. CDR3 length: 17 amino acids. V lost 4 bases and J 5 bases, leaving 21 bases between the germline ends. Germline CDR1 SEHNR, CDR2 FQNEAQ (reference sequence). CDR3 sequence reads: CASSSRVERTTHNEQFF. CDR3 nucleotides: TGTGCCAGCAGCTCCCGGGTGGAGCGCACCACACACAATGAGCAGTTCTTC.

The gene calls are TRBV6-1 and TRBJ2-6; no clear D. The CDR3 extends over 15 amino acids. Looked up from germline, CDR1 is MNHNS and CDR2 is SASEGT. Trimming removed 6 bases from V and 1 base from J, with 10 bases in between. In DNA form, the CDR3 reads TGTGCCAGCAGGTTTCTGGAATCTGGGGCCAACGTCCTGACTTTC. It codes for CASRFLESGANVLTF.

The chain recombines TRBV5-1 with TRBJ1-1; tentative D call: TRBD1 (5 bases). The germline gives CDR1 SGHRS, CDR2 YFSETQ. The CDR3 covers 13 residues. V was shortened by 7 bases and J by 4 bases, with 14 bases between the two germline ends. CDR3 DNA sequence: TGCGCCAGCTCCCAGGGTTTCGGCACTGAAGCTTTCTTT. Translation: CASSQGFGTEAFF.

This clone has only a few counts. The chain has TRBV29-1 and TRBJ1-2; 9 bases fit TRBD1. Germline lookup yields CDR1 SQVTM and CDR2 ANQGSEA. Trimming at V came to 1 base and at J to 7 bases, leaving 7 bases not matched to a gene. The CDR3 is 14 residues long. The CDR3 sequence: CSVEGYRGHGGYTF. The CDR3 DNA reads TGCAGCGTTGAAGGATACAGGGGGCACGGTGGCTACACCTTC.

The DNA for the CDR3 is TGCGCCAGCAGCTATGCTAGCGGGCGGAGCACAGATACGCAGTATTTT. This codes for CASSYASGRSTDTQYF. The rearrangement joins TRBV5-1 to TRBJ2-3; 8 bases are a match to TRBD2. Germline CDR1 is SGHRS and CDR2 is YFSETQ. V shed 3 bases, J shed 0 bases, and the junction held 6 bases outside the gene matches. CDR3 length: 16 amino acids.

CDR3 nucleotides: TGTGCCAGCAGTGCCGACAGGACTAGTATAATGAACACTGAAGCTTTCTTT. Residues: CASSADRTSIMNTEAFF. The chain uses TRBV2 and TRBJ1-1, with a possible D match to TRBD1 (6 bases). Trimming stripped 4 bases from V and 0 bases from J, with 18 bases between. In germline, CDR1 is SNHLY, CDR2 FYNNEI. This CDR3 is 17 amino acids long.